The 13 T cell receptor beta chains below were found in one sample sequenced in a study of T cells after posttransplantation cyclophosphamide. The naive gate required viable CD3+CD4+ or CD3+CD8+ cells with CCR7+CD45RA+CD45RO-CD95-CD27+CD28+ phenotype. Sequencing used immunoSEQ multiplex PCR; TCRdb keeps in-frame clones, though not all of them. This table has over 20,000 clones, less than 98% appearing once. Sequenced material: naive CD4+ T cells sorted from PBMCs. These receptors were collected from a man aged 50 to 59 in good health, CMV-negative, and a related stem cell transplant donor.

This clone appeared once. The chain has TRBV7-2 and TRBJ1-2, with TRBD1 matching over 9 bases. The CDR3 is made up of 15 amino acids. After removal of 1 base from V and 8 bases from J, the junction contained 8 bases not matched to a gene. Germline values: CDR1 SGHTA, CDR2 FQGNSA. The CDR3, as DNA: TGTGCCAGCAGCTTAGGGGGGGGACAGGGTAAAGGCTACACCTTC. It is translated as CASSLGGGQGKGYTF.

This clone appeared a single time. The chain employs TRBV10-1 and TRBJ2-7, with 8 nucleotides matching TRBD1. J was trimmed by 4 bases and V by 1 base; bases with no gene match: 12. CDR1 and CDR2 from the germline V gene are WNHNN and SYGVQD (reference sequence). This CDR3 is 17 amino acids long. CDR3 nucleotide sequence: TGCGCCAGCAGTGAGTGGTTGCGACAGGGGAAATCATACGAGCAGTACTTC. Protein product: CASSEWLRQGKSYEQYF.

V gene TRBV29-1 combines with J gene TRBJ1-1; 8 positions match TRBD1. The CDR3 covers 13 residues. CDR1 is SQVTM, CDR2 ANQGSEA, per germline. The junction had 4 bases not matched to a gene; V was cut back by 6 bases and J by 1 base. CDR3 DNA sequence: TGCAGCGTGTCGGACAGGGAGAACACTGAAGCTTTCTTT. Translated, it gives CSVSDRENTEAFF.

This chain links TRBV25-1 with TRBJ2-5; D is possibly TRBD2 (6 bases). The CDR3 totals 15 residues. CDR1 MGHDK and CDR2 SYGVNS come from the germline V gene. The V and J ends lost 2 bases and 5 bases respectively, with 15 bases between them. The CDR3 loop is CASSEGRPRGETQYF. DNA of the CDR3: TGTGCCAGCAGTGAAGGAAGGCCCCGGGGGGAGACCCAGTACTTC.

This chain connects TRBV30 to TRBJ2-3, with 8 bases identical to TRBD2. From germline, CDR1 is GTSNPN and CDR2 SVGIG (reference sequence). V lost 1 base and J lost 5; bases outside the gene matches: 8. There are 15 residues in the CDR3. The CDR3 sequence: CAWSAGGASGDTQYF. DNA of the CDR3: TGTGCCTGGAGTGCCGGGGGGGCGTCAGGAGATACGCAGTATTTT.

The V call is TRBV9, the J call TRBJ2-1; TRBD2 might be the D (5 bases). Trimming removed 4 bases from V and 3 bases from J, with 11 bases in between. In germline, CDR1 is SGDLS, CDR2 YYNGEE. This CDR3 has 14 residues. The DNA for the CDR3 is TGTGCCAGCAGCCCCAGGAGGAGCTACAATGAGCAGTTCTTC. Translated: CASSPRRSYNEQFF.

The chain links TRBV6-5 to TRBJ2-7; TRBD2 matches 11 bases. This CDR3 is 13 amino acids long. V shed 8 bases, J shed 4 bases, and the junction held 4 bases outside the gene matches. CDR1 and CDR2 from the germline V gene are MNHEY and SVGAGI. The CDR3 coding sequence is TGTGCCAGCGGGGCTAGCGGGAGGTACGAGCAGTACTTC. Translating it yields CASGASGRYEQYF.

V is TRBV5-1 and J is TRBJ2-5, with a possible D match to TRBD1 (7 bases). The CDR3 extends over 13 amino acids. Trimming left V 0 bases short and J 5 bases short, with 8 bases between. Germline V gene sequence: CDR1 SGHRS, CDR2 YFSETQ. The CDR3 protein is CASSLAGGETQYF. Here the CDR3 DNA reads TGCGCCAGCAGCTTGGCAGGGGGGGAGACCCAGTACTTC. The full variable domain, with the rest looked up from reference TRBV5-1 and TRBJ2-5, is KAGVTQTPRYLIKTRGQQVTLSCSPISGHRSVSWYQQTPGQGLQFLFEYFSETQRNKGNFPGRFSGRQFSNSRSEMNVSTLELGDSALYLCASSLAGGETQYFGPGTRLLVL.

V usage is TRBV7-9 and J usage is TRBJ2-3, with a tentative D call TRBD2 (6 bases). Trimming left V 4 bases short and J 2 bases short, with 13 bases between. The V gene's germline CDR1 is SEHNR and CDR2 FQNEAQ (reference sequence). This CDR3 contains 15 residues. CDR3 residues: CASSWPGGNTDTQYF. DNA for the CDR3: TGTGCCAGCAGCTGGCCTGGGGGGAACACAGATACGCAGTATTTT.

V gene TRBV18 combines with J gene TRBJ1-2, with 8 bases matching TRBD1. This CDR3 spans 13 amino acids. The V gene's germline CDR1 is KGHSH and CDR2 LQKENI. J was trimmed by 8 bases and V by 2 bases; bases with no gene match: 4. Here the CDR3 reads CASSPDRGLGYTF. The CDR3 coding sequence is TGTGCCAGCTCACCAGACAGGGGTTTGGGCTACACCTTC.

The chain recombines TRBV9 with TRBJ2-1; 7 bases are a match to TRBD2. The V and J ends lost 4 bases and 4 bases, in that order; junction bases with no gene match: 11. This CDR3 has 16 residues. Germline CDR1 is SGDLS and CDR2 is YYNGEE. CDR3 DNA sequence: TGTGCCAGCAGCCAACAGAGTGGACTAGGGTACAATGAGCAGTTCTTC. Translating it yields CASSQQSGLGYNEQFF.

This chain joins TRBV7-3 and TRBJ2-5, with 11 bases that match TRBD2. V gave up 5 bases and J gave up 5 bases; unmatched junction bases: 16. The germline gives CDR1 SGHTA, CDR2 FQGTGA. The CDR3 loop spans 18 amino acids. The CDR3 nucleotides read TGTGCCAGCAGCCAAGCGGCAGGGCTAGCGGGGGGTTTGGAGACCCAGTACTTC. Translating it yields CASSQAAGLAGGLETQYF.

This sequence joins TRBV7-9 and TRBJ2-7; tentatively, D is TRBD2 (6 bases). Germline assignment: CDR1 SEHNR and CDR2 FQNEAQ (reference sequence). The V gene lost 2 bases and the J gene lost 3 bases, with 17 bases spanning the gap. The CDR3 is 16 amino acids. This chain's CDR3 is CASSLKEGPKIYEQYF. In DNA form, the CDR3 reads TGTGCCAGCAGCTTAAAGGAGGGACCGAAGATCTACGAGCAGTACTTC.